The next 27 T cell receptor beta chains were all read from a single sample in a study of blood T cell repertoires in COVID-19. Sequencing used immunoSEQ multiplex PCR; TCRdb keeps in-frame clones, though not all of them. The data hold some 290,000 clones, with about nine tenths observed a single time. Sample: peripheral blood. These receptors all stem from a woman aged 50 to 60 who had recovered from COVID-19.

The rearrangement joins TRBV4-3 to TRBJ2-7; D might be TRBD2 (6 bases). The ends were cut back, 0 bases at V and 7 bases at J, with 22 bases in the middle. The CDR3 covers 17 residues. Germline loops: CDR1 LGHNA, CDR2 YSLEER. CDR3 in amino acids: CASSQDRSGPTNGEQYF. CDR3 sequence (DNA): TGCGCCAGCAGCCAAGATCGAAGCGGGCCCACGAATGGAGAGCAGTACTTC.

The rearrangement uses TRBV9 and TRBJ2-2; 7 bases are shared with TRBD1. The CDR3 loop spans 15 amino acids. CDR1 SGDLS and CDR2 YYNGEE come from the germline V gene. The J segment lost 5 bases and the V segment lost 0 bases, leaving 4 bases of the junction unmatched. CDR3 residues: CASSVEGTVTGELFF. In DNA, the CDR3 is TGTGCCAGCAGCGTAGAGGGGACAGTTACCGGGGAGCTGTTTTTT. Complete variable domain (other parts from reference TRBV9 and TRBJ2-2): DSGVTQTPKHLITATGQRVTLRCSPRSGDLSVYWYQQSLDQGLQFLIQYYNGEERAKGNILERFSAQQFPDLHSELNLSSLELGDSALYFCASSVEGTVTGELFFGEGSRLTVL.

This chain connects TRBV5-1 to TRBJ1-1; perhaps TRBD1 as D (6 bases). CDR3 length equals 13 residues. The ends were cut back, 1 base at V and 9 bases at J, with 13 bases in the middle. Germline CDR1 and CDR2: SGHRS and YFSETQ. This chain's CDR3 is CASSLKSDSKAFF. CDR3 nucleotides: TGCGCCAGCAGCTTGAAGTCGGACAGCAAAGCTTTCTTT.

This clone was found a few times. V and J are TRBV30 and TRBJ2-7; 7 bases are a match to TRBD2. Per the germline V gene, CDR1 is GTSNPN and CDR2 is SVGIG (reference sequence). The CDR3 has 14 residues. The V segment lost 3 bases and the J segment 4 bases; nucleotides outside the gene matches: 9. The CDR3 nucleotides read TGTGCCTGGAGCCCCGGGGGAGGGAAATACGAGCAGTACTTC. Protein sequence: CAWSPGGGKYEQYF.

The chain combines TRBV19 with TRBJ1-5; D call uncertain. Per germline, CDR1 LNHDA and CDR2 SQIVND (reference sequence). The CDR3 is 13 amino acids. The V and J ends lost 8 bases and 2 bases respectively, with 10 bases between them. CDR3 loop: CASSLAGNQPQHF. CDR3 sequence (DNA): TGTGCCAGTTCTTTGGCGGGCAATCAGCCCCAGCATTTT. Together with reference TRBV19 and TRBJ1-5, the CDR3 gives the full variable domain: DGGITQSPKYLFRKEGQNVTLSCEQNLNHDAMYWYRQDPGQGLRLIYYSQIVNDFQKGDIAEGYSVSREKKESFPLTVTSAQKNPTAFYLCASSLAGNQPQHFGDGTRLSIL.

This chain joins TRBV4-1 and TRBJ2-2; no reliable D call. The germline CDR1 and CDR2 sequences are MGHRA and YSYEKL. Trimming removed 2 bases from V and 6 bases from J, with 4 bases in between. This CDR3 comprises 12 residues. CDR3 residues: CASSQYPGELFF. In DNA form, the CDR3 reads TGCGCCAGCAGCCAATATCCCGGGGAGCTGTTTTTT.

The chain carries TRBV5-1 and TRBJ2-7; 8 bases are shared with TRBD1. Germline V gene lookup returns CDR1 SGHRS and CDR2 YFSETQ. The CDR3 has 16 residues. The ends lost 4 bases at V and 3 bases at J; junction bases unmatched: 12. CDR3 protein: CASSPSRGQGVYEQYF. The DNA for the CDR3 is TGCGCCAGCAGCCCCTCGCGTGGACAGGGAGTCTACGAGCAGTACTTC.

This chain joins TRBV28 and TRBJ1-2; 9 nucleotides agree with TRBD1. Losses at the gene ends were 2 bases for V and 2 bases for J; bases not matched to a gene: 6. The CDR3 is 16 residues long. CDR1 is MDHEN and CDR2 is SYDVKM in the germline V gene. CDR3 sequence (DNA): TGTGCCAGCAGTTTACCCCCGGGACAGGGAAACTATGGCTACACCTTC. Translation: CASSLPPGQGNYGYTF.

CDR3 bases: TGTGCCAGCAGCTTCCGGGACAGGGGGCCCTACGAGCAGTACTTC. This translates into CASSFRDRGPYEQYF. The chain is built from TRBV9 and TRBJ2-7, with 12 positions matching TRBD1. Trimming at V came to 4 bases and at J to 2 bases, leaving 4 bases not matched to a gene. The CDR3 sequence is 15 residues long. Germline loops: CDR1 SGDLS, CDR2 YYNGEE.

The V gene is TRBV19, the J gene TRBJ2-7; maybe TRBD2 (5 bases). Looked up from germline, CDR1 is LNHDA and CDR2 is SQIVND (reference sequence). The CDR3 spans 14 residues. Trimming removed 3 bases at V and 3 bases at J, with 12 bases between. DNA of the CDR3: TGTGCCAGTAGTATGAGCAGCGGCTACTACGAGCAGTACTTC. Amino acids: CASSMSSGYYEQYF. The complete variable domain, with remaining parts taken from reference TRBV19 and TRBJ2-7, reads DGGITQSPKYLFRKEGQNVTLSCEQNLNHDAMYWYRQDPGQGLRLIYYSQIVNDFQKGDIAEGYSVSREKKESFPLTVTSAQKNPTAFYLCASSMSSGYYEQYFGPGTRLTVT.

Here the CDR3 reads CTSGILAANTGELFF. The CDR3, as DNA: TGCACCAGCGGCATACTAGCGGCCAACACCGGGGAGCTGTTTTTT. The chain is built from TRBV1 and TRBJ2-2; the table's D call TRBD2 went unverified against the DNA. TRBV1 is tagged as a pseudogene. This CDR3 is built from 15 residues.

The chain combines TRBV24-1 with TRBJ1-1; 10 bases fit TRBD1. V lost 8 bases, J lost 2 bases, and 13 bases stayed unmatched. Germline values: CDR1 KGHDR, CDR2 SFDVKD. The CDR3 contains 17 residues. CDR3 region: CATNGVGTGDSNTEAFF. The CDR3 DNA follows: TGTGCCACCAATGGAGTCGGGACAGGGGATTCTAACACTGAAGCTTTCTTT.

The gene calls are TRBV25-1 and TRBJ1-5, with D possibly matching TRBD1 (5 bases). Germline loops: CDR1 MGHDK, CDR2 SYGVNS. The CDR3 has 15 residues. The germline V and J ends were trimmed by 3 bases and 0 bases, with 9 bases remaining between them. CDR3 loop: CASSEGQHSNQPQHF. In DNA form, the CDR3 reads TGTGCCAGCAGTGAGGGGCAGCATAGCAATCAGCCCCAGCATTTT.

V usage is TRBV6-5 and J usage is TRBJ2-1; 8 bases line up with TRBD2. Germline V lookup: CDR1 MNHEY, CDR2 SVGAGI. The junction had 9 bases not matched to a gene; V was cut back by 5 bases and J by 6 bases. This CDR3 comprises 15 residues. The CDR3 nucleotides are TGTGCCAGCAGTCAGAGGACTAGCTTCGGCAATGAGCAGTTCTTC. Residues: CASSQRTSFGNEQFF.

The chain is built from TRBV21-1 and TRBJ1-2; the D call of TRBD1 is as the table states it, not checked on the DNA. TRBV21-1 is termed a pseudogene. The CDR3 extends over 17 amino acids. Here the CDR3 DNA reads TGTGCCAGCAGCAAAGGGCGGAGACAGGGGGCTAACTATGGCTACACCTTC. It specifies CASSKGRRQGANYGYTF.

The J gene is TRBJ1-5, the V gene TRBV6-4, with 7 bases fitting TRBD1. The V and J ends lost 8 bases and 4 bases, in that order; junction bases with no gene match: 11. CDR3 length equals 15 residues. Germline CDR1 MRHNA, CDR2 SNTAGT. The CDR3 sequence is CASCRGVIENQPQHF. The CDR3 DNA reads TGTGCCAGCTGCAGGGGGGTCATAGAAAATCAGCCCCAGCATTTT.

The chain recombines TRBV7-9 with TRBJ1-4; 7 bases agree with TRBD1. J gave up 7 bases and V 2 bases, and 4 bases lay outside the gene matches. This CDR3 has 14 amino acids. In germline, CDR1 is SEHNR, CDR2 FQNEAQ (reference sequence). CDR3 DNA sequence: TGTGCCAGCAGCTTATCAGGGGACAGTGAAAAACTGTTTTTT. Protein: CASSLSGDSEKLFF.

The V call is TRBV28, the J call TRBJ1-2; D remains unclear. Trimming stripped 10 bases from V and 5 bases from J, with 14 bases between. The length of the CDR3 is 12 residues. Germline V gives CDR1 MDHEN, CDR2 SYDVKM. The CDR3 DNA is TGTGCCACCTATGCAACGTCATATGGCTACACCTTC. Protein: CATYATSYGYTF.

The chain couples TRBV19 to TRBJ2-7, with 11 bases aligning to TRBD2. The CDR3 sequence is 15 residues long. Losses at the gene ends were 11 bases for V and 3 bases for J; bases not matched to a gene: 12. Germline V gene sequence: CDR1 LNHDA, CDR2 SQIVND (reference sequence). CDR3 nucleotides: TGTGCCTCAATGAGGGGACTAGCGGACGACTACGAGCAGTACTTC. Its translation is CASMRGLADDYEQYF.

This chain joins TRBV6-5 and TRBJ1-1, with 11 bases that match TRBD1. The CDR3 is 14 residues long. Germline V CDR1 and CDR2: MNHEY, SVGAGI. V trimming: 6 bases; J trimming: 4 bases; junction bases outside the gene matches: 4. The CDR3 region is CASSLGQGATEAFF. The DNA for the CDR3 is TGTGCCAGCAGCCTTGGACAGGGGGCCACTGAAGCTTTCTTT.

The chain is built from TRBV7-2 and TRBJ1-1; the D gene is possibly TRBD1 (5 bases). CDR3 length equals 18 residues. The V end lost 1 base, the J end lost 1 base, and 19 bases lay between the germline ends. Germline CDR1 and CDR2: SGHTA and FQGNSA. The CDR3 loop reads CASSLEGGGTIENTEAFF. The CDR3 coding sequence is TGTGCCAGCAGCTTAGAGGGCGGGGGAACCATAGAGAACACTGAAGCTTTCTTT.

This CDR3 reads CASRGQGHHEQYF. The DNA for the CDR3 is TGTGCCAGCAGGGGACAGGGGCACCACGAGCAGTACTTC. The chain has TRBV27 and TRBJ2-7; TRBD1 matches 10 bases. V shed 6 bases and J 5 bases; nucleotides not matched to a gene: 4. Germline CDR1 reads MNHEY; CDR2 reads SMNVEV (reference sequence). The CDR3 contains 13 residues.

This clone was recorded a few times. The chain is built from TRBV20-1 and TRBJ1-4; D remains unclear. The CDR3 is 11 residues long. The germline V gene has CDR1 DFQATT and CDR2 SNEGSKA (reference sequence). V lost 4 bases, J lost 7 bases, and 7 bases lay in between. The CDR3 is CSATGSEKLFF. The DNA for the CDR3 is TGCAGTGCTACGGGGAGTGAAAAACTGTTTTTT.

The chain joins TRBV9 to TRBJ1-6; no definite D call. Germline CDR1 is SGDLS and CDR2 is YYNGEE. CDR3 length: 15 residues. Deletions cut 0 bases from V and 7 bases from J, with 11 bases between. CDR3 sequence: CASSVGGSVNSPLHF. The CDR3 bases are TGTGCCAGCAGCGTAGGCGGGTCAGTAAATTCACCCCTCCACTTT.

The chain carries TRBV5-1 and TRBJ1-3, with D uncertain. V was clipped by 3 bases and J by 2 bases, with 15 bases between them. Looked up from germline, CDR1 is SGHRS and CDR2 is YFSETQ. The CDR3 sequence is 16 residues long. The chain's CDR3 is CASSYTAFQAGNTIYF. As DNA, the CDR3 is TGCGCCAGCAGCTATACAGCCTTTCAGGCTGGAAACACCATATATTTT.

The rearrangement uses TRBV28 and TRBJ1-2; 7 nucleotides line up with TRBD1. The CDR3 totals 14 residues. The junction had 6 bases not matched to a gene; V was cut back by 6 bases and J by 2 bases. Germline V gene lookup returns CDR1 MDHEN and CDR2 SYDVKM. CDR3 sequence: CASRNWGQNYGYTF. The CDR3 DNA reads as TGTGCCAGCAGAAACTGGGGACAGAACTATGGCTACACCTTC.

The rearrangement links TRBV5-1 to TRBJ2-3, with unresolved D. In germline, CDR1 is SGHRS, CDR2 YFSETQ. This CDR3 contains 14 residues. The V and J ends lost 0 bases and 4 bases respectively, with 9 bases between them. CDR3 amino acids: CASSLGIQADTQYF. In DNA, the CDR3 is TGCGCCAGCAGCTTGGGGATTCAGGCAGATACGCAGTATTTT.